These T cell receptor beta chains were read from a single sample in a study of blood T cells in healthy people across ages. TCRdb fed the 5' RACE reads into MiXCR, producing one record per CDR3 protein. The data contain 550,000 to 750,000 distinct CDR3 sequences, around 21% of them singletons. The sequenced sample consisted of blood. The receptor source for this set is a man aged 70 or older in good health. Each CDR3 is given with its conserved first and last residue. Each record gives: J gene, V gene, D gene, clone size, CDR3 DNA, CDR3 protein. A D gene is named only where the DNA matches it firmly. Clone size, where shown, is once, few, many, or a class for clones that have expanded.

TRBJ2-7	TRBV7-3	TRBD2	few	TGTGCCAGCTCCAGCGGGAACGAGCAGTACTTC	CASSSGNEQYF
TRBJ2-4	TRBV4-3	NA	NA	TGCGCCAGCAGCCAAGGGGTGGGGATCCTAGCCAAAAACATTCAGTACTTC	CASSQGVGILAKNIQYF
TRBJ1-1	TRBV4-3	NA	NA	TGCGCCAGCAGCCAAAGACCGCAGGGGATCGACACTGAAGCTTTCTTT	CASSQRPQGIDTEAFF
TRBJ2-5	TRBV6-1	NA	NA	TGTGCCAGCAGTGAAATGTCGTCAGGGCGAGAGACCCAGTACTTC	CASSEMSSGRETQYF
TRBJ2-5	TRBV12-3/TRBV12-4	TRBD2	NA	TGTGCCAGCAGATTGGTAGCGGGAAAGAAGACCCAGTACTTC	CASRLVAGKKTQYF
TRBJ1-1	TRBV28	NA	NA	TGTGCCAGCAGTTACTCAGATCCAAATGAAGCTTTCTTT	CASSYSDPNEAFF
TRBJ2-5	TRBV9	TRBD2	few	TGTGCCAGCAGCGGGGCGGGAGAAGAGACCCAGTACTTC	CASSGAGEETQYF
TRBJ1-5	TRBV27	NA	many	TGTGCCAGCAGTCCCGGACACCCCAATCAGCCCCAGCATTTT	CASSPGHPNQPQHF
TRBJ2-1	TRBV5-1	NA	few	TGCGCCAGCAGCTTGGGGGGGATAAGGTCCTACAATGAGCAGTTCTTC	CASSLGGIRSYNEQFF
TRBJ2-5	TRBV6-5	NA	NA	TGTGCCAGCAGAGGGAGTGGTTCTGAGACCCAGTACTTC	CASRGSGSETQYF
TRBJ2-7	TRBV3-1	NA	NA	TGTGCCAGCAGCCAAGAGATCACGACCGAGCAGTACTTC	CASSQEITTEQYF
TRBJ2-5	TRBV18	NA	NA	TGTGCCAGCTCTCCCAGTATGGTAGCGGACCAAGAGACCCAGTACTTC	CASSPSMVADQETQYF
TRBJ2-1	TRBV12-3/TRBV12-4	NA	NA	TGTGCCAGCAGTAGACTCAGTGGGCAGTTCTTC	CASSRLSGQFF
TRBJ2-1	TRBV2	NA	few	TGTGCCAGCAGTAGCGCCGGGACACTGCAGTTCTTC	CASSSAGTLQFF
TRBJ2-7	TRBV25-1	TRBD2	NA	TGTGCCAGCAGTGACGGGGGGGGTGGTACCTACGAGCAGTACTTC	CASSDGGGGTYEQYF
TRBJ2-7	TRBV4-1	NA	many	TGCGCCAGCAGCCAAGACACGGGCTCGGGGACTCGAGCCTACGAGCAGTACTTC	CASSQDTGSGTRAYEQYF